The TCR beta chain described here comes from a study of cytomegalovirus exposure and HLA in healthy donors. Study-wide points: The authors enumerated some 160 TCR beta chains as linked to cytomegalovirus. Many donors carried some public TCRs, although rarity characterized most TCR sequences. In vitro confirmation showed three CMV-associated chains to be CMV antigen specific.

As concerns this clone: Its matching antigen is unknown.

Data came from immunoSEQ multiplex PCR; TCRdb stores just in-frame clones and leaves some out. Of some 120,000 clones in the sample, approximately 95% were seen once. Sequencing was performed on PBMCs. This receptor was identified in a man aged 18 to 35 in good health and CMV-seronegative.

CDR3 in amino acids: CASSQENRGSEKLFF. The CDR3, as DNA: TGCGCCAGCAGCCAAGAAAACAGGGGGAGCGAAAAACTGTTTTTT. J is TRBJ1-4 and V is TRBV4-3; 8 bases match TRBD1. Germline loops: CDR1 LGHNA, CDR2 YSLEER. This CDR3 has 15 residues. V shed 0 bases, J shed 8 bases, and the junction held 5 bases outside the gene matches.